These 5 T cell receptor beta chains were sequenced from one sample in a study of T cells in localized non-small cell lung cancer. The method was immunoSEQ multiplex PCR; TCRdb's version includes in-frame clones alone and lacks a portion of them. Found here are some 64,000 clones, 90% of them singletons; the top ten hold under 2.5%. The specimen comprised peripheral blood, sampled before any cancer treatment. The receptor set was obtained from a woman aged 40-69 years with stage I lung adenocarcinoma.

The chain recombines TRBV5-1 with TRBJ2-5, with D perhaps given as TRBD1 or TRBD2 (5 bases each). Per germline, CDR1 SGHRS and CDR2 YFSETQ. The CDR3 runs 15 residues. The ends were cut back, 4 bases at V and 2 bases at J, with 15 bases in the middle. The CDR3 sequence is CASSLLGTAQETQYF. DNA of the CDR3: TGCGCCAGCAGCCTTCTAGGGACGGCACAAGAGACCCAGTACTTC.

The V and J genes are TRBV19 and TRBJ2-7, with D unresolved. With 1 base removed from V and 2 bases from J, the gap between germline ends came to 12 bases. Germline V gene lookup returns CDR1 LNHDA and CDR2 SQIVND (reference sequence). This CDR3 is 15 amino acids long. CDR3 sequence: CASSIGLDTTYEQYF. CDR3 DNA sequence: TGTGCCAGTAGTATAGGACTCGATACCACCTACGAGCAGTACTTC.

CDR3 in DNA: TGTGCCAGCAGTGAACTGTCCGGGGAACAGCCCCAGCATTTT. Encoded protein: CASSELSGEQPQHF. The chain recombines TRBV6-1 with TRBJ1-5; D uncertain. The CDR3 length is 14 residues. The V and J ends lost 2 bases and 7 bases respectively, with 12 bases between them. Germline values: CDR1 MNHNS, CDR2 SASEGT.

This clone was counted a single time. The chain is built from TRBV7-2 and TRBJ1-5, with D perhaps matching TRBD1 (6 bases). The CDR3 length is 15 residues. CDR1 SGHTA and CDR2 FQGNSA come from the germline V gene. Trimming took 5 bases from V and 4 from J, leaving 15 bases between them. The CDR3 spells CASSRRGEGNQPQHF. Here the CDR3 DNA reads TGTGCCAGCAGCCGCAGGGGCGAAGGGAATCAGCCCCAGCATTTT.

The chain recombines TRBV21-1 with TRBJ1-5; TRBD1 is the table's D call, not checked against the DNA. TRBV21-1 is annotated as a pseudogene. The CDR3 length is 17 residues. The CDR3 sequence: CASSKRRQGDFNQPQHF. CDR3 coding DNA: TGTGCCAGCAGCAAGCGTCGACAGGGTGACTTCAATCAGCCCCAGCATTTT.